What follows describes a single TCR beta chain. The antigen remains undetermined. The sample originates from a study of graft-versus-host responses after intestinal transplantation. Study-level results: The recipient marrow held GvH clones, and some of them showed up first in ileum or blood.

Some clones are missing from TCRdb's copy, which holds only in-frame ones; the method was immunoSEQ multiplex PCR. The table shows over 100,000 clones, with 90% to 95% occurring only once. CDR1 GTSNPN and CDR2 SVGIG come from the germline V gene (reference sequence). Trimming at V came to 2 bases and at J to 6 bases, leaving 7 bases not matched to a gene. The CDR3 contains 14 residues. The clonotype was recovered from a human donor who received an intestinal transplant. The J gene is TRBJ2-4, the V gene TRBV30; the match to TRBD1 covers 7 bases. The source material was unstimulated CD4+ T cells sorted from spleen or lymph node cells, sampled before intestinal transplant. This chain's CDR3 is CAWSSTGLANIQYF. The CDR3 coding sequence is TGTGCCTGGAGTTCGACAGGGTTGGCAAACATTCAGTACTTC.